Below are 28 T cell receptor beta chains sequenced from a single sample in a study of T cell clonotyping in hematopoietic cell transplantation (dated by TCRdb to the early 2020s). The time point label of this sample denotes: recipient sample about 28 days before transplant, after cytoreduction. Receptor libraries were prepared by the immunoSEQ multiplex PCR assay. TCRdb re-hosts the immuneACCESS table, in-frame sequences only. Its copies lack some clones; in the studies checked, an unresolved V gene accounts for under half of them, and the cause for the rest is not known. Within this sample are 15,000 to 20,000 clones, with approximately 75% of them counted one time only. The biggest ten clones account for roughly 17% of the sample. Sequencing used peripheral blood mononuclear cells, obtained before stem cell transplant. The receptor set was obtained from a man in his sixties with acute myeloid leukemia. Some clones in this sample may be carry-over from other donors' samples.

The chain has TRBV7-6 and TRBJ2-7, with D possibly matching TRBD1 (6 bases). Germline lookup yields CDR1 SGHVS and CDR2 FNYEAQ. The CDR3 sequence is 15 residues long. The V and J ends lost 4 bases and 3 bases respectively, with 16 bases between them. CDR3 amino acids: CASSSGPRGSYEQYF. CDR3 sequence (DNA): TGTGCCAGCAGCTCCGGTCCCAGGGGCAGCTACGAGCAGTACTTC. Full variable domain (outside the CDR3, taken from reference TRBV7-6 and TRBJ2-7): GAGVSQSPRYKVTKRGQDVALRCDPISGHVSLYWYRQALGQGPEFLTYFNYEAQQDKSGLPNDRFSAERPEGSISTLTIQRTEQRDSAMYRCASSSGPRGSYEQYFGPGTRLTVT.

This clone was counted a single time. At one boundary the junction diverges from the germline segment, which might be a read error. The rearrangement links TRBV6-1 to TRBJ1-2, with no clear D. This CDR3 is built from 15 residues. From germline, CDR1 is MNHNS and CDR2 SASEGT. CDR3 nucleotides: TGTGCCAGCAGCGAAGGAGGAGTACTCGACTATGGCTACACCTTC. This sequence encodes CASSEGGVLDYGYTF.

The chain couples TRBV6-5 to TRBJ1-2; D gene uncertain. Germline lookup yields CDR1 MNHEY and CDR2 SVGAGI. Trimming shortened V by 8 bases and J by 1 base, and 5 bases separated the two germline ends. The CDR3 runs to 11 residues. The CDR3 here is CASHSNYGYTF. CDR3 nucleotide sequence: TGTGCCAGCCACAGTAACTATGGCTACACCTTC.

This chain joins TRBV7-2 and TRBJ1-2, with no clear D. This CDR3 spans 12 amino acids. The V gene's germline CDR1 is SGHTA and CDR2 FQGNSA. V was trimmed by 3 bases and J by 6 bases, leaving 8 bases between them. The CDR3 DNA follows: TGTGCCAGCAGCTTTCAGTCGGATGGCTACACCTTC. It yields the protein CASSFQSDGYTF.

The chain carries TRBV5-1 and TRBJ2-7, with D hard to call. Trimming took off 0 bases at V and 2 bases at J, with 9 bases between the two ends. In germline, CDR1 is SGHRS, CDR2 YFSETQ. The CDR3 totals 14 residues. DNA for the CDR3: TGCGCCAGCAGCTTGGCTGCGGATACCTACGAGCAGTACTTC. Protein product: CASSLAADTYEQYF.

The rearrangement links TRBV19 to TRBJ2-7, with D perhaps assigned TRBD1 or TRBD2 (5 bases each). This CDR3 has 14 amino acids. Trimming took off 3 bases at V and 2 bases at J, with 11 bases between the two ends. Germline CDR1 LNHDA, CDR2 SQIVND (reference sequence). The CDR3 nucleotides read TGTGCCAGTAGTATGGGCCTGGGGGCCTACGAGCAGTACTTC. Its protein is CASSMGLGAYEQYF.

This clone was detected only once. The CDR3 DNA reads as TGTGCCAGCAGCTTAGCAGGGGGGGACTATGGCTACACCTTC. It encodes CASSLAGGDYGYTF. V is TRBV13 and J is TRBJ1-2; 7 bases align to TRBD1. The length of the CDR3 is 14 residues. Germline loops: CDR1 PRHDT, CDR2 FYEKMQ (reference sequence). Trimming cost V 1 base and J 3 bases; bases outside gene matches: 2.

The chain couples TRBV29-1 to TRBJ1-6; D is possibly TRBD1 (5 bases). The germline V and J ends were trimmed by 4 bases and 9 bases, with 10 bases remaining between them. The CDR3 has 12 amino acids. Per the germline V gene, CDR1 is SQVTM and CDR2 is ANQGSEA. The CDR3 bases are TGCAGCGTTGCCAGGGAAGGTTCACCCCTCCACTTT. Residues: CSVAREGSPLHF. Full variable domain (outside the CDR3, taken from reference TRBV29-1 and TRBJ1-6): SAVISQKPSRDICQRGTSLTIQCQVDSQVTMMFWYRQQPGQSLTLIATANQGSEATYESGFVIDKFPISRPNLTFSTLTVSNMSPEDSSIYLCSVAREGSPLHFGNGTRLTVT.

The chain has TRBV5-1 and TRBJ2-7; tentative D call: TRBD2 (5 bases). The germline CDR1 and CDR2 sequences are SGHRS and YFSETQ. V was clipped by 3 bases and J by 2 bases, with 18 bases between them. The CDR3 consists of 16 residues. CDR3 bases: TGCGCCAGCAGCTGGAGCGGACCCCCGGCTACCTACGAGCAGTACTTC. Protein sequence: CASSWSGPPATYEQYF. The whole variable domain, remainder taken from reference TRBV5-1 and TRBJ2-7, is KAGVTQTPRYLIKTRGQQVTLSCSPISGHRSVSWYQQTPGQGLQFLFEYFSETQRNKGNFPGRFSGRQFSNSRSEMNVSTLELGDSALYLCASSWSGPPATYEQYFGPGTRLTVT.

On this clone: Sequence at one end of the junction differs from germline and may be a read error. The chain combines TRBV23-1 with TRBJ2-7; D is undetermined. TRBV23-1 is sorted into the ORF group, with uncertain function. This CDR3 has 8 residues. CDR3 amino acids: CASSHDPF. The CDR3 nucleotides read TGCGCCAGCAGTCACGACCCATTC.

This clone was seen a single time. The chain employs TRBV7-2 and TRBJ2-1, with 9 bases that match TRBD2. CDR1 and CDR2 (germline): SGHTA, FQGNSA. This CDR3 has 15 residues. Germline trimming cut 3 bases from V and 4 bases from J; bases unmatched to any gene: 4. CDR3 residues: CASSFLAGDYNEQFF. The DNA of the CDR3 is TGTGCCAGCAGCTTTTTAGCGGGGGATTACAATGAGCAGTTCTTC.

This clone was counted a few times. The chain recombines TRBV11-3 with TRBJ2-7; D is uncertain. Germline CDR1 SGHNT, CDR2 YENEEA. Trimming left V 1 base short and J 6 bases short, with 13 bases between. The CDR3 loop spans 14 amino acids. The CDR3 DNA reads TGTGCCAGCAGCTTAGTCGCAGGATCAATCGAGCAGTACTTC. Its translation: CASSLVAGSIEQYF.

The CDR3 region is CASSAYTGDYGYTF. In DNA form, the CDR3 reads TGTGCCAGCAGCGCATACACAGGGGACTATGGCTACACCTTC. This chain links TRBV5-6 with TRBJ1-2, with 7 positions matching TRBD1. Germline lookup yields CDR1 SGHDT and CDR2 YYEEEE. This CDR3 comprises 14 residues. The V segment lost 4 bases and the J segment 3 bases; nucleotides outside the gene matches: 6.

CDR3 nucleotides: TGTGCCAGCAGTCGGGCGGGGAGGTCGGGCTATGGCTACACCTTC. It translates to CASSRAGRSGYGYTF. The chain couples TRBV6-7 to TRBJ1-2; D gene uncertain. TRBV6-7 carries the ORF label, with uncertain function. Deletions cut 5 bases from V and 4 bases from J, with 17 bases between. CDR3 length: 15 amino acids.

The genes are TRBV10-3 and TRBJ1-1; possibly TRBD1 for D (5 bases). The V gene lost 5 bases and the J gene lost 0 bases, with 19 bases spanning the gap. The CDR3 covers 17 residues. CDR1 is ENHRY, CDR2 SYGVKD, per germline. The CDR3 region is CAISTSGARVMNTEAFF. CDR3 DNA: TGTGCCATCAGTACCTCCGGGGCTCGTGTCATGAACACTGAAGCTTTCTTT.

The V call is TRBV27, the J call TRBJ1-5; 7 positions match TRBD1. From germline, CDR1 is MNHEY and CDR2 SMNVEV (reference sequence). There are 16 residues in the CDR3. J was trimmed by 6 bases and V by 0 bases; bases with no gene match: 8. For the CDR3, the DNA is TGTGCCAGCAGTTTATCGGGACAGACTCATGCTCAGCCCCAGCATTTT. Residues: CASSLSGQTHAQPQHF.

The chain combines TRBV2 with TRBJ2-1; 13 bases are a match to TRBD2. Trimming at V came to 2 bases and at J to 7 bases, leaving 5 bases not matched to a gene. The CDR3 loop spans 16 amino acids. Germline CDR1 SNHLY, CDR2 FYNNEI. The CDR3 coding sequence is TGTGCCAGCAGTGAAAGACTAGCGGGAGGTTCGAATGAGCAGTTCTTC. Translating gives CASSERLAGGSNEQFF.

The CDR3 protein is CASQVASGGYEQYF. Here the CDR3 DNA reads TGTGCCAGCCAGGTCGCTAGCGGGGGCTACGAGCAGTACTTC. The chain couples TRBV2 to TRBJ2-7; 10 nucleotides line up with TRBD2. CDR1 is SNHLY, CDR2 FYNNEI, per germline. V trimming: 8 bases; J trimming: 3 bases; junction bases outside the gene matches: 7. The CDR3 sequence is 14 residues long.

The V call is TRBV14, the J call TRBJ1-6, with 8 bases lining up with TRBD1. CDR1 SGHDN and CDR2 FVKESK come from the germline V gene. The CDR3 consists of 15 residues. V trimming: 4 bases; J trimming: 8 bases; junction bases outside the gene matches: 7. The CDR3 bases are TGTGCCAGCAGCCTTTTACAGGGGGAACATTCACCCCTCCACTTT. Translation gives CASSLLQGEHSPLHF. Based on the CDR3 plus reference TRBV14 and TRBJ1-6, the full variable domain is EAGVTQFPSHSVIEKGQTVTLRCDPISGHDNLYWYRRVMGKEIKFLLHFVKESKQDESGMPNNRFLAERTGGTYSTLKVQPAELEDSGVYFCASSLLQGEHSPLHFGNGTRLTVT.

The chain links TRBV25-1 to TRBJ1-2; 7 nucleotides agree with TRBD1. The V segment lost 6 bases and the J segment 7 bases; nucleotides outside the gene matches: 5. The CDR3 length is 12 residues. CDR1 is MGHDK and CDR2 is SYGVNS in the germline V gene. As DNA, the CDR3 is TGTGCCAGCAGAGACAGGGAACTTGGCTACACCTTC. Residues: CASRDRELGYTF.

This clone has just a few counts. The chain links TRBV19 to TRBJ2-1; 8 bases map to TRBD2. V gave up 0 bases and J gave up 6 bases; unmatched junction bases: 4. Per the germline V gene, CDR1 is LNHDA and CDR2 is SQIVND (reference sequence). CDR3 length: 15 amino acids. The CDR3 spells CASSIEVGGGNEQFF. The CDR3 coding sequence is TGTGCCAGTAGTATAGAGGTCGGGGGGGGCAATGAGCAGTTCTTC.

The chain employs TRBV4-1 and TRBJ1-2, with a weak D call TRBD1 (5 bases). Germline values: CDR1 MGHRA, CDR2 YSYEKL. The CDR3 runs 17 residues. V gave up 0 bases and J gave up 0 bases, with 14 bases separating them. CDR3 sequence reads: CASSQDRTGGTNYGYTF. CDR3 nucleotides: TGCGCCAGCAGCCAAGACCGTACCGGGGGAACTAACTATGGCTACACCTTC.

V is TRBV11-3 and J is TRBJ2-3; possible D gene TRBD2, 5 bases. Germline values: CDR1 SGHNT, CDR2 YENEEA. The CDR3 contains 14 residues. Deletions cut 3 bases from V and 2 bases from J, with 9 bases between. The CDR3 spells CASSLRVNTDTQYF. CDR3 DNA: TGTGCCAGCAGCTTGAGGGTCAACACAGATACGCAGTATTTT.

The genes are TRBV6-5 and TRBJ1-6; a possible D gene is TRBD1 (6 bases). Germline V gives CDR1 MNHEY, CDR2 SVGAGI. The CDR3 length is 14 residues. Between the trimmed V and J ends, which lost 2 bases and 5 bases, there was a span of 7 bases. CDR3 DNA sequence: TGTGCCAGCAGTTACGGGGGGCATAATTCACCCCTCCACTTT. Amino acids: CASSYGGHNSPLHF.

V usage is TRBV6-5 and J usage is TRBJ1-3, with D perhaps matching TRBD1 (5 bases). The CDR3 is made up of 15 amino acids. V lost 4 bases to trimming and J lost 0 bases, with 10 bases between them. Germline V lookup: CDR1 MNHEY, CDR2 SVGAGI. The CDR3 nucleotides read TGTGCCAGCAGTTCCCGACAGACCTCTGGAAACACCATATATTTT. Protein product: CASSSRQTSGNTIYF.

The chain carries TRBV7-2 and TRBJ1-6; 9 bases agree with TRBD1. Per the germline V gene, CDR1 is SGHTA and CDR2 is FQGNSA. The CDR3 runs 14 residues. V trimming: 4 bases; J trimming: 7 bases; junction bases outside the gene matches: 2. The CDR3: CASSSDRGNSPLHF. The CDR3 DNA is TGTGCCAGCAGCTCGGACAGGGGAAATTCACCCCTCCACTTT.

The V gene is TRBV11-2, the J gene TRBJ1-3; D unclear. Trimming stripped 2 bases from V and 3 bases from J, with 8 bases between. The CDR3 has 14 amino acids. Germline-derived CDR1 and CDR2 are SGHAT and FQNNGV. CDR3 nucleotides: TGTGCCAGCAGCTTACCCCCCAATGGAAACACCATATATTTT. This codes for CASSLPPNGNTIYF.

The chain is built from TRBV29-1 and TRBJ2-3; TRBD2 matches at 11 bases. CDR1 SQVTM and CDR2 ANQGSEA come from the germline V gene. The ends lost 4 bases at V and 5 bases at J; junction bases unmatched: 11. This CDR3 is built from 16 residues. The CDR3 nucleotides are TGCAGCGTTGTCCCATCCATAGCGGGGGGGGGAGATACGCAGTATTTT. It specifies CSVVPSIAGGGDTQYF.